This section outlines one TCR beta chain sequence together with its context. This entry is derived from a study of blood T cell repertoires in COVID-19. The CDR3 extends over 14 amino acids. V trimming: 3 bases; J trimming: 5 bases; junction bases outside the gene matches: 5. CDR1 is MNHEY, CDR2 SVGAGI, per germline. Libraries were prepared by immunoSEQ multiplex PCR; TCRdb keeps only in-frame clonotypes and omits some of them. The sample contains about 380,000 clones, over 75% of which appear only once. This clonotype was obtained from a man aged 25 to 45 who had recovered from COVID-19. Sequencing was performed on PBMCs or T cells enriched from blood (not recorded which). The chain recombines TRBV6-5 with TRBJ2-7, with 9 bases identical to TRBD1. The CDR3 region is CASSYVTGGDEQYF. For the CDR3, the DNA is TGTGCCAGCAGTTATGTAACAGGGGGCGACGAGCAGTACTTC.